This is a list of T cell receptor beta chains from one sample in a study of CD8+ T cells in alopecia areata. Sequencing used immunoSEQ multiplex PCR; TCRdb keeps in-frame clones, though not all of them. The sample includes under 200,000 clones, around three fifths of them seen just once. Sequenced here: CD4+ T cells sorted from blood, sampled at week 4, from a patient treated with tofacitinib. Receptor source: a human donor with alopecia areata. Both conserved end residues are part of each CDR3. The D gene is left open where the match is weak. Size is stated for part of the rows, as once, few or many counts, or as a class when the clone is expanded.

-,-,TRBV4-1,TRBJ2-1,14,TGCGCCAGCAGCCAAGTTTTACGGGTCAATGAGCAGTTCTTC,CASSQVLRVNEQFF
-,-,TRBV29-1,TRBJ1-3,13,TGCAGCGTTGAAGCCAGGAATGGAAACACCATATATTTT,CSVEARNGNTIYF
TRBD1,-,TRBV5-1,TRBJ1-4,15,TGCGCCAGCAGCAAAGGGACAGCCTTTGATGAAAAACTGTTTTTT,CASSKGTAFDEKLFF
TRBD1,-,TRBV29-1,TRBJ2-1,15,TGCAGCGTTGAGGGGACAGGGAGCTCCTACAATGAGCAGTTCTTC,CSVEGTGSSYNEQFF
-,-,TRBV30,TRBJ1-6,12,TGTGCCGTGGGGTCAGGGAGTTCACCCCTCCACTTT,CAVGSGSSPLHF
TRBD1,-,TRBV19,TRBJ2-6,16,TGTGCCAGTAGGGACAGGGTAAGGACTGGGGCCAACGTCCTGACTTTC,CASRDRVRTGANVLTF
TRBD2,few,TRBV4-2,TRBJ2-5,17,TGTGCCAGCAGCCAAGATTGGGTGCCTAGCGGAAGAGAGACCCAGTACTTC,CASSQDWVPSGRETQYF
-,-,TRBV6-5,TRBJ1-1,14,TGTGCCAGCCGGGGTACCTACATGAACACTGAAGCTTTCTTT,CASRGTYMNTEAFF
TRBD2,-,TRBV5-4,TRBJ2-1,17,TGTGCCAGCAGCGTCCCCGGCGGGGGGCCAAGGTACAATGAGCAGTTCTTC,CASSVPGGGPRYNEQFF
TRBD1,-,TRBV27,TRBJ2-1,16,TGTGCCAGCAATACCCGACAGGGGGAAACTAACAATGAGCAGTTCTTC,CASNTRQGETNNEQFF
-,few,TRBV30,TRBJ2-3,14,TGTGCCTGGCGACGAGAGGGCACCACAGATACGCAGTATTTT,CAWRREGTTDTQYF
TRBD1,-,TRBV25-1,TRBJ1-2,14,TGTGCCAGCAGTGCCGACAGGGCTAACTATGGCTACACCTTC,CASSADRANYGYTF
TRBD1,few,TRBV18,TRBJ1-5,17,TGTGCCAGCTCACCACCGAGAACCCCCGACAGGGGTCAGCCCCAGCATTTT,CASSPPRTPDRGQPQHF
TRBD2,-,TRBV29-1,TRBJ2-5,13,TGCAGCGTTGCCCCGACGGGGGGAGAGACCCAGTACTTC,CSVAPTGGETQYF
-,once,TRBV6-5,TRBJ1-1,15,TGTGCCAGCAGTTACTCCGGATACATGAACACTGAAGCTTTCTTT,CASSYSGYMNTEAFF
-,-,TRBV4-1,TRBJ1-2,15,TGCGCCAGCAGGGGACATTCGATTCGGGACTATGGCTACACCTTC,CASRGHSIRDYGYTF
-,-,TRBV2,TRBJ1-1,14,TGTGCCAGCAGTGTGGGCAGGCTGAACACTGAAGCTTTCTTT,CASSVGRLNTEAFF
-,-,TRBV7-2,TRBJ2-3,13,TGTGCCAGCACCGTAGGGGGCACAGATACGCAGTATTTT,CASTVGGTDTQYF
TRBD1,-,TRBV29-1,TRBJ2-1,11,TGCAGCGTTGGACAGGGCGGTGAGCAGTTCTTC,CSVGQGGEQFF
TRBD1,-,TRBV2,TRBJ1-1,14,TGTGCCAGCACCCCGGGACAGGCCCTGGAAGAAGCTTTCTTT,CASTPGQALEEAFF
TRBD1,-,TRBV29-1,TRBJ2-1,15,TGCAGCGTTGAAAGCCGGACAGGGGTAAACAATGAGCAGTTCTTC,CSVESRTGVNNEQFF
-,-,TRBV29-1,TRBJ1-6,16,TGCAGCGTACCCCGCCCCAGGGTCGATCCGAATTCACCCCTCCACTTT,CSVPRPRVDPNSPLHF
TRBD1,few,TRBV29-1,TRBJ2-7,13,TGCAGCGTTGGAGCAGGGGGCTCCTACGAGCAGTACTTC,CSVGAGGSYEQYF
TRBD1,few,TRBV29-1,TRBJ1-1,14,TGCAGCGTTGAACGAACAGGGGCTGGCACTGAAGCTTTCTTT,CSVERTGAGTEAFF
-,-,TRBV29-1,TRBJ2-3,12,TGCAGCGTTGAGATCGGCACAGATACGCAGTATTTT,CSVEIGTDTQYF
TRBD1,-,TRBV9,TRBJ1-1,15,TGTGCCAGCAGCGTGCAGGGGGTGTTGAACACTGAAGCTTTCTTT,CASSVQGVLNTEAFF
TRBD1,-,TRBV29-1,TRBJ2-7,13,TGCAGCGCCAGAAGGGGGCTTAACTACGAGCAGTACTTC,CSARRGLNYEQYF
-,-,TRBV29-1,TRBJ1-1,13,TGCAGCGTTGGTTGGGGGGTCGACACTGAAGCTTTCTTT,CSVGWGVDTEAFF
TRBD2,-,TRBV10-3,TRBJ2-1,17,TGTGCCATCAGTGGATCGCGGGGGGCCTTCTCCTACAATGAGCAGTTCTTC,CAISGSRGAFSYNEQFF
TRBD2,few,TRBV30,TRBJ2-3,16,TGTGCCTGGGCTAGATTACTAGCGGGGGGAGGAGATACGCAGTATTTT,CAWARLLAGGGDTQYF
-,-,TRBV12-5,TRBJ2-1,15,TGTGCTAGTGGTACGAGGGATAGGGCCTACAATGAGCAGTTCTTC,CASGTRDRAYNEQFF
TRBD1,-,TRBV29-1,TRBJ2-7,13,TGCAGCGTTGAGCGGACAGGGGGCTTCGAGCAGTACTTC,CSVERTGGFEQYF